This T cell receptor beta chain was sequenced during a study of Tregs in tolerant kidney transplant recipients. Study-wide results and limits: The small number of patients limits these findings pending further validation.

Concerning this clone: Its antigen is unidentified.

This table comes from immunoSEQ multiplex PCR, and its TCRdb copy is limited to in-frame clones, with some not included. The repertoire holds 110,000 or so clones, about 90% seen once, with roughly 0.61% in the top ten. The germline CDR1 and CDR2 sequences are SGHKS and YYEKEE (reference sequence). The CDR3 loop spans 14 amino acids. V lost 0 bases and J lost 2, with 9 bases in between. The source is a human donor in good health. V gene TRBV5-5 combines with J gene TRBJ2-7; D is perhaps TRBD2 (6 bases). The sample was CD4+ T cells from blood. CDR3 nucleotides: TGTGCCAGCAGCTTGGCTAGCGTCGCCTACGAGCAGTACTTC. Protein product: CASSLASVAYEQYF. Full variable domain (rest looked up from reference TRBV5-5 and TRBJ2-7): DAGVTQSPTHLIKTRGQQVTLRCSPISGHKSVSWYQQVLGQGPQFIFQYYEKEERGRGNFPDRFSARQFPNYSSELNVNALLLGDSALYLCASSLASVAYEQYFGPGTRLTVT.